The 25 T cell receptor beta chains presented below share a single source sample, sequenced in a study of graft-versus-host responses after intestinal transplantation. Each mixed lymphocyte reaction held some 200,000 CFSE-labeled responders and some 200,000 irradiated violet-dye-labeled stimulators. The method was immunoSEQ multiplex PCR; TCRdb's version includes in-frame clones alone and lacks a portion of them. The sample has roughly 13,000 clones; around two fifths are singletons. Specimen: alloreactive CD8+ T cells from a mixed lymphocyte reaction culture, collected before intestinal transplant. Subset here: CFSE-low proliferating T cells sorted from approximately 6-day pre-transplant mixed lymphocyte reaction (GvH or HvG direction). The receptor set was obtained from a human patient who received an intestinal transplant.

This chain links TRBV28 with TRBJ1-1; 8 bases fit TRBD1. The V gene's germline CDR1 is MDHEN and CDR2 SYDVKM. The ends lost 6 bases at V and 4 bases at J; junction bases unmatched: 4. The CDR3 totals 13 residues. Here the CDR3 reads CASSLGTGTEAFF. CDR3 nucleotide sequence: TGTGCCAGCAGCCTCGGGACAGGCACTGAAGCTTTCTTT.

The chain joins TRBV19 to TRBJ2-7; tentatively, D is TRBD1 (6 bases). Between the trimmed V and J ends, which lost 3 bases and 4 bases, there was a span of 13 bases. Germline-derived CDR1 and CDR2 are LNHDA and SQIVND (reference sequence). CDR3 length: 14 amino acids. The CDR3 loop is CASSMNGGRYEQYF. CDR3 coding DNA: TGTGCCAGTAGTATGAATGGGGGCAGGTACGAGCAGTACTTC. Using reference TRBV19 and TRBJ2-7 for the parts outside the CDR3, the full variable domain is DGGITQSPKYLFRKEGQNVTLSCEQNLNHDAMYWYRQDPGQGLRLIYYSQIVNDFQKGDIAEGYSVSREKKESFPLTVTSAQKNPTAFYLCASSMNGGRYEQYFGPGTRLTVT.

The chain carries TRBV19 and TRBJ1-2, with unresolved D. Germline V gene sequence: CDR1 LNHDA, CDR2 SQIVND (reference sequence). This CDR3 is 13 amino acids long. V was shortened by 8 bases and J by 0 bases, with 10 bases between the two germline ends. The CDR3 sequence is CASRPGTNYGYTF. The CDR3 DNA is TGTGCCAGTCGACCAGGAACTAACTATGGCTACACCTTC.

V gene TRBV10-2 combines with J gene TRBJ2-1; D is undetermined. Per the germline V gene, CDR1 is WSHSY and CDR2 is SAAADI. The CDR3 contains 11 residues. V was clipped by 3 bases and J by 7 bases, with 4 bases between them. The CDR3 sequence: CASSDKNEQFF. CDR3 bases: TGCGCCAGCAGTGACAAAAATGAGCAGTTCTTC.

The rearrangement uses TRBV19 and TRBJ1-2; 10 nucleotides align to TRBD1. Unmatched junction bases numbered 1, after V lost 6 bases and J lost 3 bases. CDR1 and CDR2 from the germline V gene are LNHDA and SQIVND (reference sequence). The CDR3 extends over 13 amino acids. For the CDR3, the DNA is TGTGCCAGTAGAGGGACAGGGGACTATGGCTACACCTTC. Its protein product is CASRGTGDYGYTF.

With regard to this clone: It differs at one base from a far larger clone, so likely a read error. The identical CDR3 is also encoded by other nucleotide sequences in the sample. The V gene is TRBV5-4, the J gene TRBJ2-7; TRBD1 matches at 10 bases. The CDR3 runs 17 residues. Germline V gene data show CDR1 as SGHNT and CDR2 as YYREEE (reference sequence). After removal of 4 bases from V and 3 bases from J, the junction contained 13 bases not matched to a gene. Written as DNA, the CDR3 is TGTGCCAGCAGCCTGGACCGGGACAGGGGCCACTACTACGAGCAGTACTTC. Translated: CASSLDRDRGHYYEQYF.

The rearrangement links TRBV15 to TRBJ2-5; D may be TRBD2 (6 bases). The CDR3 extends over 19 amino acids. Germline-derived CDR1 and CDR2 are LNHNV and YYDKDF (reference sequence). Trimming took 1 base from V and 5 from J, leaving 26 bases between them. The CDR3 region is CATSRVILRDSQTEETQYF. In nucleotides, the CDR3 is TGTGCCACCAGCAGAGTTATCCTCCGGGACTCTCAAACGGAGGAGACCCAGTACTTC.

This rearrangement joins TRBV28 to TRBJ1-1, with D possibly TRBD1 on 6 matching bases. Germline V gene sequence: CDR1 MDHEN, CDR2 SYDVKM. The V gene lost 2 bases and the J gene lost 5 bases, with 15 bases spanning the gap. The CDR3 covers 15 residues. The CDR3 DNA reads TGTGCCAGCAGTTTAGGGGGGGCGCTCTGGACTGAAGCTTTCTTT. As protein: CASSLGGALWTEAFF.

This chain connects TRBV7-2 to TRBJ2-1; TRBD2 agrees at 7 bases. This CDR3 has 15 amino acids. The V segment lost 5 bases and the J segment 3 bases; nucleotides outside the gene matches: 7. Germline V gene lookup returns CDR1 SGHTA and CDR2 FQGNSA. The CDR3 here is CASSRAGGDYNEQFF. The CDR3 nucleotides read TGTGCCAGCAGCCGTGCTGGGGGGGACTACAATGAGCAGTTCTTC.

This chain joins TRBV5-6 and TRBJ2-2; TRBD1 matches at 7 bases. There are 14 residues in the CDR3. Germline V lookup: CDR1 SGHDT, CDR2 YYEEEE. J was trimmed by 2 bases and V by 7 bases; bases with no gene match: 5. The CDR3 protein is CASRQGPNTGELFF. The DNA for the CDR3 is TGTGCCAGCCGACAGGGACCCAACACCGGGGAGCTGTTTTTT.

This CDR3 reads CASSKRGEWINSPLHF. The CDR3 DNA follows: TGTGCCAGCAGCAAAAGAGGAGAATGGATAAATTCACCCCTCCACTTT. The chain is built from TRBV21-1 and TRBJ1-6. TRBV21-1 is noted as a pseudogene. The CDR3 has 16 residues.

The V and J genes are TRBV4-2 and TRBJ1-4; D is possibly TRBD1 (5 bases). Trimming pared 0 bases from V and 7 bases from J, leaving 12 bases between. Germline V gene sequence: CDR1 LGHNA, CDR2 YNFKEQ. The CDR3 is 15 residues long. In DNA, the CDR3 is TGTGCCAGCAGCCAAGAGCCAGGGATGGGTGAAAAACTGTTTTTT. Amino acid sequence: CASSQEPGMGEKLFF.

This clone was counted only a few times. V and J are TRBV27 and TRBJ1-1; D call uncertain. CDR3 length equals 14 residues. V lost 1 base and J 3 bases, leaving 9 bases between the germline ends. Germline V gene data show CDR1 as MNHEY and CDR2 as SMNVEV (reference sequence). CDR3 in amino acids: CASSLFQEDTEAFF. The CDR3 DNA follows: TGTGCCAGCAGTTTATTTCAGGAGGACACTGAAGCTTTCTTT.

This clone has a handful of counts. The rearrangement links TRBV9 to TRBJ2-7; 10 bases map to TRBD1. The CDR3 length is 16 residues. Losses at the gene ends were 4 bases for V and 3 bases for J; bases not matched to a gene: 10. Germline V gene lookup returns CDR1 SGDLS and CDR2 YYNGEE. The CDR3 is CASSPSGTGAYYEQYF. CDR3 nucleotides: TGTGCCAGCAGCCCGTCCGGGACAGGGGCCTACTACGAGCAGTACTTC.

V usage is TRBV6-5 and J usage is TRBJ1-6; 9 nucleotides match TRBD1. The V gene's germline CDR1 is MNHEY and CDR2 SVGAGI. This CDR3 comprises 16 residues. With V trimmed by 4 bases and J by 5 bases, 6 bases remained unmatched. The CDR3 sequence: CASSSFRTGDNSPLHF. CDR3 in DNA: TGTGCCAGCAGTTCCTTCCGGACAGGGGATAATTCACCCCTCCACTTT.

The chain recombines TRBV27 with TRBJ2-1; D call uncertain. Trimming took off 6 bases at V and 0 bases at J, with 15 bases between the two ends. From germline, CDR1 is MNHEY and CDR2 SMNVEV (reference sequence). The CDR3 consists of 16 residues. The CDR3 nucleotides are TGTGCCAGCAGCCTAGGTTACCCGAGCTCCTACAATGAGCAGTTCTTC. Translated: CASSLGYPSSYNEQFF.

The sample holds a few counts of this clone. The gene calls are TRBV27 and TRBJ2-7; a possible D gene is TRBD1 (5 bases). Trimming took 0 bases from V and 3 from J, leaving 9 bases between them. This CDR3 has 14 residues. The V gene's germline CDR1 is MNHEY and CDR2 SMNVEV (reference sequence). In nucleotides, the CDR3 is TGTGCCAGCAGTTTATCGATTACAGGCTACGAGCAGTACTTC. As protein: CASSLSITGYEQYF.

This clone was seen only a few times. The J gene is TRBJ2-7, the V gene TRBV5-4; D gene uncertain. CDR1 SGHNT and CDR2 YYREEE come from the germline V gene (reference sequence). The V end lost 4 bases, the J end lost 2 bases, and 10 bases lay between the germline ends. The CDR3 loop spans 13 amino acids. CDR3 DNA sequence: TGTGCCAGCAGCCGCTCTAGTACCTACGAGCAGTACTTC. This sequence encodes CASSRSSTYEQYF.

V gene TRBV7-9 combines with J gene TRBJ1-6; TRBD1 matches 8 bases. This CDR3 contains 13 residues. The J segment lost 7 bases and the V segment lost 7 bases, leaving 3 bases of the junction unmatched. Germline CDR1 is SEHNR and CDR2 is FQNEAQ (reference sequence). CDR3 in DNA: TGTGCCAGCATAGGGACAGGCAATTCACCCCTCCACTTT. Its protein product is CASIGTGNSPLHF.

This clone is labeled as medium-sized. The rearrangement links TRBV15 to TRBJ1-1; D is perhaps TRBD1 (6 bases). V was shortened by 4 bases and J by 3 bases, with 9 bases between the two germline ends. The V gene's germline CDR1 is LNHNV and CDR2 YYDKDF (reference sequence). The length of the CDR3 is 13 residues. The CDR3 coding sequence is TGTGCCACCAGCAACGGACAGCACACTGAAGCTTTCTTT. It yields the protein CATSNGQHTEAFF.

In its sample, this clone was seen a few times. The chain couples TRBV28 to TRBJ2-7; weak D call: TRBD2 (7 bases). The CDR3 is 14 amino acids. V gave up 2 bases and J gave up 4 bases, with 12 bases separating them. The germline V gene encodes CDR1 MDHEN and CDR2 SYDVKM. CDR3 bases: TGTGCCAGCAGTTTAGCGGGGGCTCTGTACGAGCAGTACTTC. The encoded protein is CASSLAGALYEQYF.

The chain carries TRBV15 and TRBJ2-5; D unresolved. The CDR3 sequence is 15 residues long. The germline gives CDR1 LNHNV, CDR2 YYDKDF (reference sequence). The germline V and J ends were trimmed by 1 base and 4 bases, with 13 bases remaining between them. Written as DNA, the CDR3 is TGTGCCACCAGCAGAGTACTCGCTCGCGGAGAGACCCAGTACTTC. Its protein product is CATSRVLARGETQYF.

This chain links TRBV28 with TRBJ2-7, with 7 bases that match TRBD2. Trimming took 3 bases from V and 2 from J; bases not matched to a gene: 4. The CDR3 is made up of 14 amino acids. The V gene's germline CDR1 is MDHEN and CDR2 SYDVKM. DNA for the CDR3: TGTGCCAGCAGTTTCGGTGCGGGGGCCTACGAGCAGTACTTC. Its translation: CASSFGAGAYEQYF.

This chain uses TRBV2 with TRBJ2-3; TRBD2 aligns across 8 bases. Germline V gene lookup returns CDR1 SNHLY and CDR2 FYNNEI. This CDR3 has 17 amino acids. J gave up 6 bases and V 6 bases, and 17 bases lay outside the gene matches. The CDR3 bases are TGTGCCAGCAGCGAAACCGGGACTAGGGGGAGTTTGGATACGCAGTATTTT. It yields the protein CASSETGTRGSLDTQYF. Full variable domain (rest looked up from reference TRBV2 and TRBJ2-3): EPEVTQTPSHQVTQMGQEVILRCVPISNHLYFYWYRQILGQKVEFLVSFYNNEISEKSEIFDDQFSVERPDGSNFTLKIRSTKLEDSAMYFCASSETGTRGSLDTQYFGPGTRLTVL.

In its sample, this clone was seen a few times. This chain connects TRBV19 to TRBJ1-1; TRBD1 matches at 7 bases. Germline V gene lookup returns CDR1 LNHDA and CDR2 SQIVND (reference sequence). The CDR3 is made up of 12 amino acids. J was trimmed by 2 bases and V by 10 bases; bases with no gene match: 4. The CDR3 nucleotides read TGTGCCACCCACAGGGGAAACACTGAAGCTTTCTTT. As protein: CATHRGNTEAFF.